This entry concerns a single TCR beta chain. At baseline, cycle 4 day 1, and cycle 7 day 1, blood was sampled. The data stem from a study of OX40 agonist ivuxolimab in advanced cancers. About the research overall: The mean age was roughly 60 years, ranging from roughly 23 to 80, with 65% to 85% of participants male. Partial responses were achieved by three patients: one hepatocellular carcinoma, two cutaneous melanoma.

Sequencing was performed with immunoSEQ multiplex PCR; in TCRdb, only in-frame clones are kept and a portion is missing. The sample gives about 40,000 clones, 75% to 90% of which show up once; 0.55% to 0.7% is in the top ten. The sequences come from CD4+ or CD8+ T cells sorted from blood, collected in a trial of the OX40 agonist ivuxolimab. This receptor was identified in an adult with an advanced solid tumor such as melanoma, head and neck, liver or kidney cancer.

CDR3 nucleotide sequence: TGTGCCAGCAGTTCCTTGCTAATGGGGGGGGAGACCCAGTACTTC. It is translated as CASSSLLMGGETQYF. The chain is built from TRBV6-6 and TRBJ2-5; the match to TRBD2 covers 7 bases. Germline CDR1 is MNHNY and CDR2 is SVGAGI (reference sequence). V lost 4 bases to trimming and J lost 5 bases; unmatched junction nucleotides: 10. The CDR3 totals 15 residues.